These 13 T cell receptor beta chains were sequenced from one sample in a study of patients and donors after allogeneic stem cell transplantation. TCRdb analysed the RT-PCR reads with MiXCR anew, one entry per CDR3 protein. This sample has about a million distinct CDR3 sequences, with more than 15% found just once. Sequencing was done on a sample of blood, either unsorted or a sorted T cell fraction (not recorded which). Every receptor here comes from a human donor who was either an allogeneic HSCT recipient or a stem cell or donor lymphocyte infusion donor (not recorded which). It is not recorded whose cells these are; they may come from a transplant donor.

Only a few counts were recorded for this clonotype. The chain employs TRBV6-5 and TRBJ1-6; D not resolved. The CDR3 is 14 amino acids. Germline CDR1 reads MNHEY; CDR2 reads SVGAGI. V was trimmed by 4 bases and J by 11 bases, leaving 15 bases between them. CDR3 coding DNA: TGTGCCAGCAGTTTCCAGACCGTCGGGACACCCCTCCACTTT. Amino acids: CASSFQTVGTPLHF.

V and J are TRBV4-1 and TRBJ1-3; 7 bases line up with TRBD1. Per germline, CDR1 MGHRA and CDR2 YSYEKL. Trimming at V came to 1 base and at J to 0 bases, leaving 3 bases not matched to a gene. The length of the CDR3 is 16 residues. CDR3 sequence (DNA): TGCGCCAGCAGCCAAGGGGGACAGAGCTCTGGAAACACCATATATTTT. Translation: CASSQGGQSSGNTIYF.

CDR3 in DNA: TGTGCCAGCAGCCAAAACCTCGGGGGAAGCTCCTATAATTCACCCCTCCACTTT. Encoded protein: CASSQNLGGSSYNSPLHF. The J gene is TRBJ1-6, the V gene TRBV28; weak D call: TRBD1 (5 bases). The CDR3 runs 18 residues. V was cut by 6 bases and J by 0 bases, with 18 bases left in between. Germline V gives CDR1 MDHEN, CDR2 SYDVKM.

This chain links TRBV7-6 with TRBJ1-6; 9 bases map to TRBD1. CDR1 is SGHVS and CDR2 is FNYEAQ in the germline V gene. The CDR3 is 17 amino acids. V shed 0 bases and J 9 bases; nucleotides not matched to a gene: 9. The CDR3 region has the DNA TGTGCCAGCAGCTTAGCGCATCTCGGGACAGGGCTTTCACCCCTCCACTTT. Translated: CASSLAHLGTGLSPLHF.

This clonotype came up a few times. The genes are TRBV7-2 and TRBJ2-5, with a tentative D call TRBD2 (5 bases). V was shortened by 5 bases and J by 13 bases, with 20 bases between the two germline ends. Germline V gives CDR1 SGHTA, CDR2 FQGNSA. The CDR3 runs to 13 residues. The CDR3 coding sequence is TGTGCCAGCAGCCAAGCTTTGGGAGAGTCCCCGTACTTC. This codes for CASSQALGESPYF.

In its sample, this clonotype was seen many times. This chain links TRBV12-3 or TRBV12-4 with TRBJ2-1; 9 positions agree with TRBD2. This CDR3 has 15 residues. J gave up 4 bases and V 6 bases, and 7 bases lay outside the gene matches. In nucleotides, the CDR3 is TGTGCCAGCAGCCCGCGGGGGGGCCGGTACAATGAGCAGTTCTTC. It encodes CASSPRGGRYNEQFF.

This clonotype was counted between two and nine times. The V and J genes are TRBV30 and TRBJ1-1, with a weak D call TRBD1 (6 bases). V was shortened by 3 bases and J by 0 bases, with 11 bases between the two germline ends. This CDR3 region has 14 residues. Germline values: CDR1 GTSNPN, CDR2 SVGIG (reference sequence). The CDR3 region is CAWSETGMNTEAFF. Written as DNA, the CDR3 is TGTGCCTGGAGCGAAACAGGGATGAACACTGAAGCTTTCTTT.

The chain couples TRBV27 to TRBJ1-6, with a tentative D call TRBD1 (5 bases). Deletions cut 6 bases from V and 7 bases from J, with 19 bases between. The CDR3 runs to 16 residues. The germline V gene encodes CDR1 MNHEY and CDR2 SMNVEV (reference sequence). DNA of the CDR3: TGTGCCAGCAGAACCACAGCCATCGGGGCGAATTCACCCCTCCACTTT. Translating it yields CASRTTAIGANSPLHF.

The CDR3 DNA reads as TGTGCCAGCAGCTTAGTCACTAGCGGGGTAGAGCAGTACTTC. This translates into CASSLVTSGVEQYF. The rearrangement joins TRBV7-2 to TRBJ2-7, with 10 bases that match TRBD2. V shed 1 base and J 7 bases; nucleotides not matched to a gene: 4. This CDR3 has 14 residues. Germline V lookup: CDR1 SGHTA, CDR2 FQGNSA.

The table lists this clonotype with a count of one. V gene TRBV5-1 combines with J gene TRBJ2-3; D is perhaps TRBD1 or TRBD2 (5 bases each). V lost 0 bases, J lost 3 bases, and 17 bases lay in between. The V gene's germline CDR1 is SGHRS and CDR2 YFSETQ. This CDR3 has 17 amino acids. CDR3 sequence (DNA): TGCGCCAGCAGCTTGGTTGAGAGACAGTCGGGGACAGATACGCAGTATTTT. This codes for CASSLVERQSGTDTQYF. Based on the CDR3 plus reference TRBV5-1 and TRBJ2-3, the full variable domain is KAGVTQTPRYLIKTRGQQVTLSCSPISGHRSVSWYQQTPGQGLQFLFEYFSETQRNKGNFPGRFSGRQFSNSRSEMNVSTLELGDSALYLCASSLVERQSGTDTQYFGPGTRLTVL.

The chain uses TRBV7-9 and TRBJ2-6; the D gene is possibly TRBD1 (7 bases). Germline CDR1 SEHNR, CDR2 FQNEAQ (reference sequence). The V end lost 7 bases, the J end lost 0 bases, and 10 bases lay between the germline ends. CDR3 size: 15 residues. This chain's CDR3 is CASTQGGSGANVLTF. The CDR3 region has the DNA TGTGCCAGCACCCAGGGGGGCTCTGGGGCCAACGTCCTGACTTTC.

The chain links TRBV11-3 to TRBJ2-2; TRBD2 is a possible D gene (6 bases). The CDR3 spans 16 residues. CDR1 is SGHNT and CDR2 is YENEEA in the germline V gene. Trimming took 7 bases from V and 5 from J, leaving 20 bases between them. The DNA of the CDR3 is TGTGCCAGCACCCTTAGTAGGCCGGGGGAAACCGGGGAGCTGTTTTTT. It codes for CASTLSRPGETGELFF.

Ten or more counts support this clonotype. This chain uses TRBV12-3 or TRBV12-4 with TRBJ2-5; 7 nucleotides match TRBD1. V lost 3 bases and J lost 2; bases outside the gene matches: 3. This CDR3 has 14 amino acids. The CDR3 region is CASSFSGGQETQYF. The DNA of the CDR3 is TGTGCCAGCAGTTTCTCAGGGGGTCAAGAGACCCAGTACTTC.